Following are 5 T cell receptor beta chains from one sample sequenced in a study of control samples from healthy donors and cancer patients. Data came from immunoSEQ multiplex PCR; TCRdb stores just in-frame clones and leaves some out. The table has approximately 190,000 clones, roughly nine tenths seen once; the top ten hold approximately 2%. Sequencing input: blood. These receptors were collected from a man aged 25-40 years in good health.

This chain joins TRBV7-3 and TRBJ2-3; tentatively, D is TRBD2 (7 bases). The CDR3 totals 14 residues. The germline V gene has CDR1 SGHTA and CDR2 FQGTGA. V lost 3 bases, J lost 4 bases, and 11 bases lay in between. The CDR3 bases are TGTGCCAGCAGCTTTGGGGGGGCCTCAGATACGCAGTATTTT. It is translated as CASSFGGASDTQYF. Drawing the rest from reference TRBV7-3 and TRBJ2-3, the complete variable domain is GAGVSQTPSNKVTEKGKYVELRCDPISGHTALYWYRQSLGQGPEFLIYFQGTGAADDSGLPNDRFFAVRPEGSVSTLKIQRTERGDSAVYLCASSFGGASDTQYFGPGTRLTVL.

Here the CDR3 reads CASSLGRGSDTQYF. The CDR3 bases are TGTGCCAGCAGCTTGGGCAGGGGATCAGATACGCAGTATTTT. The chain employs TRBV7-9 and TRBJ2-3; maybe TRBD1 (6 bases). The CDR3 covers 14 residues. Trimming left V 3 bases short and J 4 bases short, with 11 bases between. CDR1 and CDR2 (germline): SEHNR, FQNEAQ (reference sequence). The whole variable domain, remainder taken from reference TRBV7-9 and TRBJ2-3, is DTGVSQNPRHKITKRGQNVTFRCDPISEHNRLYWYRQTLGQGPEFLTYFQNEAQLEKSRLLSDRFSAERPKGSFSTLEIQRTEQGDSAMYLCASSLGRGSDTQYFGPGTRLTVL.

The V and J genes are TRBV3-1 (or the pseudogene TRBV3-2) and TRBJ1-6; D perhaps matches TRBD1 (5 bases). Looked up from germline, CDR1 is LGHDT and CDR2 is YNNKEL (reference sequence). The length of the CDR3 is 13 residues. The V end lost 4 bases, the J end lost 8 bases, and 9 bases lay between the germline ends. This CDR3 reads CASSRGGDSPLHF. The CDR3 DNA reads TGTGCCAGCAGCCGGGGAGGGGATTCACCCCTCCACTTT.

The chain is built from TRBV3-1 (or the pseudogene TRBV3-2) and TRBJ2-1, with 10 bases matching TRBD2. The length of the CDR3 is 15 residues. Germline loops: CDR1 LGHDT, CDR2 YNNKEL (reference sequence). J lost 10 bases, V lost 0 bases, and 6 bases had no gene match. The CDR3 loop reads CASSQDGLAGVEQFF. CDR3 bases: TGTGCCAGCAGCCAAGATGGCCTAGCGGGGGTCGAGCAGTTCTTC.

V and J are TRBV19 and TRBJ1-5, with D possibly TRBD1 on 6 matching bases. Trimming removed 6 bases from V and 5 bases from J, with 23 bases in between. The CDR3 is 17 residues long. Germline CDR1 and CDR2: LNHDA and SQIVND (reference sequence). CDR3 protein: CASRMDSIRGRHQPQHF. The DNA for the CDR3 is TGTGCCAGTAGAATGGACTCCATCAGGGGTAGGCATCAGCCCCAGCATTTT.